This is a list of T cell receptor beta chains from one sample in a study of cytomegalovirus exposure and HLA in healthy donors. Profiling relied on immunoSEQ multiplex PCR, and the TCRdb table lists in-frame clones only, not all of them. The data show over 120,000 clones, 80% seen once. Source material: PBMCs. The receptors were sampled from a man aged 50 or older in good health and CMV-seronegative. CDR3s include the opening cysteine and the closing phenylalanine or tryptophan. Fields, in order: clone size, J gene, D gene, V gene, CDR3 protein, CDR3 DNA. A D gene is named only where the DNA matches it firmly. Some rows mark clone size as missing; the rest say once, few, many or name a class of expanded clone.

clone size: few; J gene: TRBJ1-3; D gene: NA; V gene: TRBV5-6; CDR3 protein: CASSRQNTIYF; CDR3 DNA: TGTGCCAGCAGCCGACAAAACACCATATATTTT
clone size: once; J gene: TRBJ1-2; D gene: TRBD1; V gene: TRBV19; CDR3 protein: CASGTRTGISANYGYTF; CDR3 DNA: TGTGCCAGTGGAACCCGGACAGGGATTTCAGCTAACTATGGCTACACCTTC
clone size: NA; J gene: TRBJ2-7; D gene: TRBD1; V gene: TRBV5-6; CDR3 protein: CASNRDSTYEQYF; CDR3 DNA: TGTGCCAGCAACCGGGACAGCACCTACGAGCAGTACTTC
clone size: NA; J gene: TRBJ1-5; D gene: NA; V gene: TRBV4-1; CDR3 protein: CASSQEDGRRYGNQPQHF; CDR3 DNA: TGCGCCAGCAGCCAAGAGGATGGCAGGCGATATGGCAATCAGCCCCAGCATTTT
clone size: few; J gene: TRBJ1-5; D gene: NA; V gene: TRBV6-1; CDR3 protein: CASSETVNQPQHF; CDR3 DNA: TGTGCCAGCAGTGAAACAGTGAATCAGCCCCAGCATTTT
clone size: NA; J gene: TRBJ2-3; D gene: TRBD2; V gene: TRBV6-1; CDR3 protein: CASSGAIAGQGGTQYF; CDR3 DNA: TGTGCCAGCAGTGGGGCCATAGCGGGGCAAGGGGGTACGCAGTATTTT
clone size: once; J gene: TRBJ2-2; D gene: TRBD1; V gene: TRBV5-1; CDR3 protein: CASIRTGNTGELFF; CDR3 DNA: TGCGCCAGCATCCGGACAGGGAACACCGGGGAGCTGTTTTTT
clone size: NA; J gene: TRBJ2-6; D gene: NA; V gene: TRBV7-9; CDR3 protein: CASSSRASGANVLTF; CDR3 DNA: TGTGCCAGCAGCTCTAGAGCCTCTGGGGCCAACGTCCTGACTTTC
clone size: NA; J gene: TRBJ1-1; D gene: NA; V gene: TRBV5-1; CDR3 protein: CASSPGWANTEAFF; CDR3 DNA: TGCGCCAGCAGTCCTGGATGGGCTAACACTGAAGCTTTCTTT
clone size: NA; J gene: TRBJ1-5; D gene: NA; V gene: TRBV29-1; CDR3 protein: CSVGNANSNQPQHF; CDR3 DNA: TGCAGCGTTGGTAACGCTAATAGCAATCAGCCCCAGCATTTT
clone size: NA; J gene: TRBJ2-5; D gene: NA; V gene: TRBV11-2; CDR3 protein: CASSSIQGHRPQETQYF; CDR3 DNA: TGTGCCAGCAGCAGTATACAGGGACACAGGCCCCAAGAGACCCAGTACTTC
clone size: NA; J gene: TRBJ1-6; D gene: NA; V gene: TRBV7-9; CDR3 protein: CASSLKGTGYNSPLHF; CDR3 DNA: TGTGCCAGCAGCTTAAAAGGAACAGGATATAATTCACCCCTCCACTTT
clone size: NA; J gene: TRBJ1-2; D gene: NA; V gene: TRBV21-1; CDR3 protein: CASSKVSGGRDGYTF; CDR3 DNA: TGTGCCAGCAGCAAAGTTTCGGGGGGGCGCGATGGCTACACCTTC
clone size: NA; J gene: TRBJ1-2; D gene: TRBD1; V gene: TRBV29-1; CDR3 protein: CSVEQGASYGYTF; CDR3 DNA: TGCAGCGTTGAACAGGGGGCTTCCTATGGCTACACCTTC
clone size: NA; J gene: TRBJ1-1; D gene: TRBD1; V gene: TRBV5-5; CDR3 protein: CASSSPGQGPRIEAFF; CDR3 DNA: TGTGCCAGCAGCTCACCGGGACAGGGTCCCCGAATTGAAGCTTTCTTT
clone size: NA; J gene: TRBJ2-3; D gene: TRBD2; V gene: TRBV5-1; CDR3 protein: CASSDTSGRVADTQYF; CDR3 DNA: TGCGCCAGCAGCGATACTAGCGGGAGAGTGGCAGATACGCAGTATTTT
clone size: NA; J gene: TRBJ2-1; D gene: TRBD2; V gene: TRBV2; CDR3 protein: CASSYWTSGGSSYNEQFF; CDR3 DNA: TGTGCCAGCAGTTACTGGACTAGCGGGGGCAGCTCCTACAATGAGCAGTTCTTC
clone size: NA; J gene: TRBJ2-3; D gene: TRBD2; V gene: TRBV5-8; CDR3 protein: CASNPASGSPDTQYF; CDR3 DNA: TGTGCCAGCAACCCTGCTAGCGGGAGTCCAGATACGCAGTATTTT
clone size: NA; J gene: TRBJ2-1; D gene: TRBD2; V gene: TRBV27; CDR3 protein: CASSHASGSGNEQFF; CDR3 DNA: TGTGCCAGCAGCCACGCTAGCGGGAGTGGGAATGAGCAGTTCTTC
clone size: NA; J gene: TRBJ1-5; D gene: NA; V gene: TRBV28; CDR3 protein: CASSPRARGQPQHF; CDR3 DNA: TGTGCCAGCAGCCCCAGGGCCCGAGGACAGCCCCAGCATTTT
clone size: NA; J gene: TRBJ2-1; D gene: NA; V gene: TRBV5-7; CDR3 protein: CASSLDGYTASYNEQFF; CDR3 DNA: TGTGCCAGCAGCTTGGATGGTTACACCGCTTCCTACAATGAGCAGTTCTTC
clone size: NA; J gene: TRBJ2-1; D gene: NA; V gene: TRBV5-1; CDR3 protein: CASSLGPSSFNEQFF; CDR3 DNA: TGCGCCAGCAGCTTGGGTCCTAGCAGTTTCAATGAGCAGTTCTTC
clone size: NA; J gene: TRBJ2-3; D gene: TRBD2; V gene: TRBV7-3; CDR3 protein: CASSKKGLAGGPRGESTQYF; CDR3 DNA: TGTGCCAGCAGCAAAAAAGGACTAGCGGGGGGACCCCGGGGGGAGAGTACGCAGTATTTT
clone size: NA; J gene: TRBJ1-1; D gene: NA; V gene: TRBV30; CDR3 protein: CAWSVRGEAFF; CDR3 DNA: TGTGCCTGGAGTGTAAGAGGAGAAGCTTTCTTT
clone size: NA; J gene: TRBJ2-2; D gene: NA; V gene: TRBV9; CDR3 protein: CASSVGGPGELFF; CDR3 DNA: TGTGCCAGCAGCGTAGGAGGCCCCGGGGAGCTGTTTTTT